The 14 T cell receptor beta chains given below trace back to one sample, sequenced in a study of shared clonotypes between healthy human individuals. Repertoires were generated with immunoSEQ multiplex PCR, while TCRdb's copy carries only in-frame clones and drops some. Of about 990,000 clones in the sample, 75% to 80% are singletons; the top ten hold 0.5% to 0.65%. Sequencing used memory CD4+ T cells from PBMCs. Subset in this sample: CD45RA-negative fraction. The receptor set was obtained from a man aged 18 to 30 in good health. Some clones in this sample may be carry-over from other donors' samples.

The rearrangement joins TRBV5-4 to TRBJ2-2; 11 bases line up with TRBD2. Germline lookup yields CDR1 SGHNT and CDR2 YYREEE (reference sequence). Trimming cost V 7 bases and J 7 bases; bases outside gene matches: 12. The CDR3 has 16 residues. CDR3 DNA: TGTGCCAGCCGTACCGGGACTAGCGGAGTTGTCGGGGAGCTGTTTTTT. This gives the protein CASRTGTSGVVGELFF.

The CDR3 protein is CASSLDSGSGDTQYF. The CDR3 coding sequence is TGTGCCAGCAGCTTAGATTCCGGGAGTGGAGATACGCAGTATTTT. The V call is TRBV11-3, the J call TRBJ2-3; D is perhaps TRBD2 (6 bases). Germline loops: CDR1 SGHNT, CDR2 YENEEA. The length of the CDR3 is 15 residues. The V end lost 0 bases, the J end lost 5 bases, and 12 bases lay between the germline ends. The entire variable domain, with the rest obtained from reference TRBV11-3 and TRBJ2-3, is as follows: EAGVVQSPRYKIIEKKQPVAFWCNPISGHNTLYWYLQNLGQGPELLIRYENEEAVDDSQLPKDRFSAERLKGVDSTLKIQPAELGDSAVYLCASSLDSGSGDTQYFGPGTRLTVL.

V is TRBV5-4 and J is TRBJ1-2, with 9 nucleotides matching TRBD1. The CDR3 covers 15 residues. Germline CDR1 and CDR2: SGHNT and YYREEE (reference sequence). The ends lost 2 bases at V and 3 bases at J; junction bases unmatched: 5. CDR3 DNA: TGTGCCAGCAGCTTTACCGGGACAGGGTACTATGGCTACACCTTC. This sequence encodes CASSFTGTGYYGYTF.

This sequence joins TRBV19 and TRBJ2-7, with D uncertain. Germline V gene lookup returns CDR1 LNHDA and CDR2 SQIVND (reference sequence). This CDR3 contains 15 residues. Trimming removed 1 base at V and 4 bases at J, with 14 bases between. The CDR3 spells CASSIGGEGPYEQYF. CDR3 sequence (DNA): TGTGCCAGTAGTATAGGAGGCGAAGGGCCTTACGAGCAGTACTTC.

V usage is TRBV27 and J usage is TRBJ2-3; weak D call: TRBD2 (6 bases). The length of the CDR3 is 15 residues. V lost 3 bases and J 4 bases, leaving 14 bases between the germline ends. Germline loops: CDR1 MNHEY, CDR2 SMNVEV (reference sequence). The CDR3 nucleotides are TGTGCCAGCAGTTTGGGGGGTATAGCACCAGATACGCAGTATTTT. Translation: CASSLGGIAPDTQYF.

The chain couples TRBV30 to TRBJ1-4; D is possibly TRBD1 (5 bases). Trimming shortened V by 1 base and J by 11 bases, and 11 bases separated the two germline ends. The CDR3 has 12 residues. Germline CDR1 and CDR2: GTSNPN and SVGIG (reference sequence). CDR3 protein: CAWSGGLRKLFF. The CDR3 DNA reads TGTGCCTGGAGTGGGGGGTTAAGGAAACTGTTTTTT.

The chain uses TRBV27 and TRBJ2-1; tentatively, D is TRBD1 (5 bases). This CDR3 contains 19 residues. V lost 2 bases and J lost 1, with 21 bases in between. CDR1 and CDR2 from the germline V gene are MNHEY and SMNVEV (reference sequence). The CDR3 DNA reads TGTGCCAGCAGTTTAAGGGGCCCCTCCGGCACACAATCCTACAATGAGCAGTTCTTC. Translating gives CASSLRGPSGTQSYNEQFF.

This clone was counted a single time. The chain recombines TRBV6-1 with TRBJ2-1; tentative D call: TRBD2 (6 bases). The V gene's germline CDR1 is MNHNS and CDR2 SASEGT. Trimming cost V 4 bases and J 7 bases, with 14 bases left between them. The CDR3 is made up of 14 amino acids. DNA for the CDR3: TGTGCCAGCAGTGCTACGTCACGGGGGAATGAGCAGTTCTTC. It encodes CASSATSRGNEQFF.

The rearrangement uses TRBV6-6 and TRBJ2-1; 7 nucleotides match TRBD2. The CDR3 consists of 16 residues. V lost 2 bases and J lost 0; bases outside the gene matches: 4. Germline V gene lookup returns CDR1 MNHNY and CDR2 SVGAGI (reference sequence). DNA of the CDR3: TGTGCCAGCAGTTACGGGGCGGGAGTCTCCTACAATGAGCAGTTCTTC. Translation gives CASSYGAGVSYNEQFF.

As to this clone: At one end the junction does not follow the germline gene, possibly because of a read error. The chain links TRBV7-9 to TRBJ1-6, with D hard to call. Germline V gives CDR1 SEHNR, CDR2 FQNEAQ (reference sequence). CDR3 length: 14 residues. CDR3 amino acids: CASTPGTGNSPLHF. The CDR3 nucleotides are TGTGCCAGCACCCCCGGTACGGGGAATTCGCCCCTCCACTTT.

V gene TRBV19 combines with J gene TRBJ2-7; D is unclear. The germline V gene has CDR1 LNHDA and CDR2 SQIVND (reference sequence). V was clipped by 3 bases and J by 1 base, with 10 bases between them. This CDR3 region has 14 residues. The DNA for the CDR3 is TGTGCCAGTAGTATCCAGACCCATTCCTACGAGCAGTACTTC. This translates into CASSIQTHSYEQYF.

This clone has just a few counts. The V gene is TRBV6-5, the J gene TRBJ2-7, with D unclear. CDR3 length: 13 residues. Trimming pared 6 bases from V and 0 bases from J, leaving 9 bases between. The germline CDR1 and CDR2 sequences are MNHEY and SVGAGI. The CDR3 reads CASRGFPSYEQYF. DNA for the CDR3: TGTGCCAGCAGGGGTTTCCCCTCCTACGAGCAGTACTTC.

This chain uses TRBV2 with TRBJ2-7; D not certain. CDR1 and CDR2 (germline): SNHLY, FYNNEI. CDR3 length equals 11 residues. The germline V and J ends were trimmed by 6 bases and 7 bases, with 10 bases remaining between them. The CDR3 here is CASSGELEQYF. CDR3 DNA sequence: TGTGCCAGCAGCGGAGAACTTGAGCAGTACTTC.

This clone was detected once. With a much larger clone just one base away, this may be a read error. Other nucleotide sequences from this sample produce the same CDR3. This chain joins TRBV4-1 and TRBJ1-5, with 9 positions matching TRBD1. The CDR3 extends over 17 amino acids. Germline CDR1 MGHRA, CDR2 YSYEKL. Trimming cost V 3 bases and J 5 bases; bases outside gene matches: 11. The CDR3 protein is CASSHAQPGQGYQPQHF. In DNA, the CDR3 is TGCGCCAGCAGCCACGCGCAGCCGGGACAGGGTTATCAGCCCCAGCATTTT.